This T cell receptor (beta chain) was profiled in a study of blood T cell repertoires in COVID-19. Trimming took off 5 bases at V and 2 bases at J, with 3 bases between the two ends. CDR1 and CDR2 from the germline V gene are SEHNR and FQNEAQ (reference sequence). CDR3 length equals 11 residues. In the original analysis: Amplification from reference gene primers served as the basis for estimated nucleated cell counts. TCRdb keeps only in-frame clones here, not all; method: immunoSEQ multiplex PCR. D and trimming were read from the DNA, whereas the V and J calls and clone size are those reported in that table. The sample shows around 130,000 clones, about four fifths of them seen only once. Membership in each cohort depended on participant-reported clinical history. All recovered Cohort 3 donors got two negative PCRs, got clearance, or saw symptom resolution.

This sequence originates from a man aged 30 to 45 who had recovered from COVID-19. The V and J genes are TRBV7-9 and TRBJ1-1; D gene uncertain. Material for sequencing was PBMCs or T cells enriched from blood (not recorded which). This CDR3 is CASSLNTEAFF. In DNA form, the CDR3 reads TGTGCCAGCAGCCTTAACACTGAAGCTTTCTTT.